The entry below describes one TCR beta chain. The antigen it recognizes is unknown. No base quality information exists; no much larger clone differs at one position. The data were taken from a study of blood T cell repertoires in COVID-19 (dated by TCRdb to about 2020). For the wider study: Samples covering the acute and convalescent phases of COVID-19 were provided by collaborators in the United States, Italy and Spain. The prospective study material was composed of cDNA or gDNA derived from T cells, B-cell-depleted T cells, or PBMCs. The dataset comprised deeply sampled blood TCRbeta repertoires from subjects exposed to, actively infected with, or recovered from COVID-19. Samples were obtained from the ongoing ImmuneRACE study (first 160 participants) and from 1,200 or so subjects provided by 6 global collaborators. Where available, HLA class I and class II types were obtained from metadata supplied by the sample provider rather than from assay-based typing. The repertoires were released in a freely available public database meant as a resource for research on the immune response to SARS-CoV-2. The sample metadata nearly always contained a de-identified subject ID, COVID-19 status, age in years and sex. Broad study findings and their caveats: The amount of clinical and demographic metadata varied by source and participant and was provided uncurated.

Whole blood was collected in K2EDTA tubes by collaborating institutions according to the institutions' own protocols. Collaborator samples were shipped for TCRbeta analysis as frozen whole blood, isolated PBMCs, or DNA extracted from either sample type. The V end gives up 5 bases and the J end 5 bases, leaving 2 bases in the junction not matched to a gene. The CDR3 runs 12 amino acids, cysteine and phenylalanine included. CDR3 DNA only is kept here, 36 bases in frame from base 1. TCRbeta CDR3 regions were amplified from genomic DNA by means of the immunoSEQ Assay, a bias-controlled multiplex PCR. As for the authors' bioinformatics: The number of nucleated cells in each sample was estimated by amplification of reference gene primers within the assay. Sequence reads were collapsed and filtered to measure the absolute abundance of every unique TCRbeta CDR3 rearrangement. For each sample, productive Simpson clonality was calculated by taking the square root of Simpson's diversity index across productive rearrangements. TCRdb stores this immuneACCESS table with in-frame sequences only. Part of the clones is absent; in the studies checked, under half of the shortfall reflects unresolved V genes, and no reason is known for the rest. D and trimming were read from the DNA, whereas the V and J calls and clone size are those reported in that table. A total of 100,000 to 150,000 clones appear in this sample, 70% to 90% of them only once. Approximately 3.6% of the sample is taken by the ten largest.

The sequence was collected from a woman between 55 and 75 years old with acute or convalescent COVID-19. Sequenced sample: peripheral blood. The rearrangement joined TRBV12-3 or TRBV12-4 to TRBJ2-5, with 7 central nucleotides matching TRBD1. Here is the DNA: TGTGCCAGCAGTGCCAGGGGGGAGACCCAGTACTTC. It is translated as CASSARGETQYF.